The 7 T cell receptor beta chains below all came from one sample that was sequenced in a study of OX40 agonist ivuxolimab in advanced cancers. Library creation used the immunoSEQ multiplex PCR assay. Imported from immuneACCESS, the table was reduced by TCRdb to in-frame sequences with V and J called. These copies leave out some clones; in studies compared against another copy, an unresolved V gene accounts for under half, and the cause of the remainder is not known. This sample has about 89,000 clones in its table, and just over 90% of those were observed once. The ten largest clones take up 0.6% to 0.8% of the sample. Sequencing was performed on CD4+ or CD8+ T cells sorted from blood, taken in a trial of the OX40 agonist ivuxolimab. The receptors were sampled from an adult with an advanced solid tumor such as melanoma, head and neck, liver or kidney cancer.

This chain joins TRBV5-8 and TRBJ2-3; TRBD1 or TRBD2 may be the D gene (5 bases each). V lost 2 bases and J lost 4, with 8 bases in between. CDR1 SGHTS and CDR2 YDEGEE come from the germline V gene. There are 13 residues in the CDR3. CDR3 sequence (DNA): TGTGCCAGCAGCTTACTGGGGGCAGATACGCAGTATTTT. This sequence encodes CASSLLGADTQYF.

For this clone: Distinct nucleotide sequences in the sample also encode this CDR3. V usage is TRBV5-1 and J usage is TRBJ1-1, with D perhaps TRBD1 (5 bases). Trimming cost V 2 bases and J 1 base, with 9 bases left between them. This CDR3 is built from 14 residues. Looked up from germline, CDR1 is SGHRS and CDR2 is YFSETQ. This CDR3 reads CASSFDGGNTEAFF. The CDR3 DNA is TGCGCCAGCAGCTTCGACGGGGGGAACACTGAAGCTTTCTTT.

V gene TRBV7-2 combines with J gene TRBJ2-5; D gene uncertain. The CDR3 runs to 13 residues. From germline, CDR1 is SGHTA and CDR2 FQGNSA. The V end was cut by 5 bases, the J end by 5 bases, with 12 bases between. The CDR3 DNA reads as TGTGCCAGCAGCGCCAATAGTATCGAGACCCAGTACTTC. Amino acids: CASSANSIETQYF.

The chain is built from TRBV6-6 and TRBJ2-4, with D maybe TRBD1 (5 bases). Germline-derived CDR1 and CDR2 are MNHNY and SVGAGI (reference sequence). Trimming stripped 5 bases from V and 7 bases from J, with 12 bases between. There are 13 residues in the CDR3. This CDR3 reads CASSLTEDNIQYF. CDR3 bases: TGTGCCAGCAGTCTGACAGAGGATAACATTCAGTACTTC.

The chain carries TRBV27 and TRBJ2-7, with TRBD1 identical over 7 bases. Germline V lookup: CDR1 MNHEY, CDR2 SMNVEV (reference sequence). The CDR3 has 15 residues. Trimming at V came to 6 bases and at J to 3 bases, leaving 11 bases not matched to a gene. Here the CDR3 reads CASSLRGTAIYEQYF. The CDR3 coding sequence is TGTGCCAGCAGCTTGAGAGGGACAGCGATCTACGAGCAGTACTTC.

This clone has just a few counts. The CDR3 spells CASSLVDPRLAARHNEQFF. CDR3 coding DNA: TGTGCCAGCAGCTTAGTAGACCCCCGGCTAGCGGCTAGACACAATGAGCAGTTCTTC. J is TRBJ2-1 and V is TRBV7-2; TRBD2 matches 7 bases. In germline, CDR1 is SGHTA, CDR2 FQGNSA. This CDR3 contains 19 residues. V gave up 1 base and J gave up 5 bases; unmatched junction bases: 17.

The chain links TRBV4-1 to TRBJ1-3; possible D gene TRBD1, 5 bases. CDR1 is MGHRA, CDR2 YSYEKL, per germline. V was cut by 3 bases and J by 3 bases, with 15 bases left in between. The CDR3 sequence is 16 residues long. DNA of the CDR3: TGCGCCAGCAGCCAGGGGCCCCAGGAAAGTGGAAACACCATATATTTT. The encoded protein is CASSQGPQESGNTIYF.